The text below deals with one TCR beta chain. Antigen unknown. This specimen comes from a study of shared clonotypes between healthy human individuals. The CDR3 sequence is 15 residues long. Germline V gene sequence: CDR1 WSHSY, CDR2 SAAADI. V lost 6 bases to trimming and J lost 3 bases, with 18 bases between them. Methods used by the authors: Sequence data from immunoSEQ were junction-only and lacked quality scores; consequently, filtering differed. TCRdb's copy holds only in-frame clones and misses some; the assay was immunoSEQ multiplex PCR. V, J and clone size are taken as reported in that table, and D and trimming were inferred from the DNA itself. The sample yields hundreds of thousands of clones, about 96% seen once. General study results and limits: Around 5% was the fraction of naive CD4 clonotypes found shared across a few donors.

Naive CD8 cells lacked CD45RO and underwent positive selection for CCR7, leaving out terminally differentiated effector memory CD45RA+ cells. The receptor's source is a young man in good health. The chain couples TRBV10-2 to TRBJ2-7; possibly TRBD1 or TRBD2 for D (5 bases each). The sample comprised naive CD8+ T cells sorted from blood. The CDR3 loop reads CASRAGSSEYYEQYF. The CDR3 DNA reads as TGCGCCAGCAGAGCAGGGAGTTCCGAGTACTACGAGCAGTACTTC.